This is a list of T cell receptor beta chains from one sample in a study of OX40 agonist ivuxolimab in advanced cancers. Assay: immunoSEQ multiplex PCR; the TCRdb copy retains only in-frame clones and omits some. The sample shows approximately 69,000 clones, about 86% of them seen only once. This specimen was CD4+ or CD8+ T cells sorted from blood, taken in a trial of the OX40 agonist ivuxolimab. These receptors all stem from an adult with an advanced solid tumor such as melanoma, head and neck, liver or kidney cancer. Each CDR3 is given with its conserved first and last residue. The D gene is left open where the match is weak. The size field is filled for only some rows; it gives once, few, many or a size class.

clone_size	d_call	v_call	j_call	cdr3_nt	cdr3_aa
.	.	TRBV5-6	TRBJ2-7	TGTGCCAGCAGCGCCTCCGGACGGCCGTCTAGGGAGCAGTACTTC	CASSASGRPSREQYF
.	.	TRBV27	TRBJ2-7	TGTGCCAGCGGTACGGGAGAAATCGACGAGCAGTACTTC	CASGTGEIDEQYF
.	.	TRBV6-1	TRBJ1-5	TGTGCCAGCAGTCCCCAAGCGTCAGTAAATCAGCCCCAGCATTTT	CASSPQASVNQPQHF
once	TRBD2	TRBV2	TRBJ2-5	TGTGCCAGCTCGACTAGCGGGGGACAAGAGACCCAGTACTTC	CASSTSGGQETQYF
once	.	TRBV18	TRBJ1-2	TGTGCCAGCTCCTCCCAGGATGGCTACACCTTC	CASSSQDGYTF
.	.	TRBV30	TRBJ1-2	TGTGCCTGGAGTCGGGACGGCTATGGCTACACCTTC	CAWSRDGYGYTF
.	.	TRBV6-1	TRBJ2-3	TGTGCCAGCAGTGAATCGGGAGATACGCAGTATTTT	CASSESGDTQYF
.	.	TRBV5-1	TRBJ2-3	TGCGCCAGCAGCTTGGGCACCAGGGGAACAGATACGCAGTATTTT	CASSLGTRGTDTQYF
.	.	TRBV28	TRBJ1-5	TGTGCCAGCAGTCACCGCGACGGATTCAATCAGCCCCAGCATTTT	CASSHRDGFNQPQHF
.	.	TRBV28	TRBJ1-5	TGTGCCAGCAGCACGGGGAATAGCAATCAGCCCCAGCATTTT	CASSTGNSNQPQHF
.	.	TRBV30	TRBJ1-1	TGTGCCTGGAGTGAGTGGTTGAACACTGAAGCTTTCTTT	CAWSEWLNTEAFF
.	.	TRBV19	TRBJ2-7	TGTGCCAGTAGTTTCGTTACGACTTCCGAGCAGTACTTC	CASSFVTTSEQYF
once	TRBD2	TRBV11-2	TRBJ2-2	TGTGCCAGCAGCAGGAGGACTAGCGACACCGGGGAGCTGTTTTTT	CASSRRTSDTGELFF
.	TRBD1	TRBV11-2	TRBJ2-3	TGTGCCAGCAGGCGGACAGGGAGAAATACGCAGTATTTT	CASRRTGRNTQYF
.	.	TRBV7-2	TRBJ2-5	TGTGCCAGCAGCTCTGGTTTGGCCCAGTACTTC	CASSSGLAQYF
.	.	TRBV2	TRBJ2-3	TGTGCCAGTACAGGGCGGGGCACAGATACGCAGTATTTT	CASTGRGTDTQYF
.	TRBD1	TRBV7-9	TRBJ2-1	TGTGCCAGCAGCCGACAGGGGGTCGTTATCTACAATGAGCAGTTCTTC	CASSRQGVVIYNEQFF
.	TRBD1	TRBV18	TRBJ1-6	TGTGCCAGCTCACCTTCGACGACAGGGGCCACACATAATTCACCCCTCCACTTT	CASSPSTTGATHNSPLHF
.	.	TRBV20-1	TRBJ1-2	TGCAGTGCCAGTTCTTTAGGCTACACCTTC	CSASSLGYTF
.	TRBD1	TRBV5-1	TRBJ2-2	TGCGCCAGCAGCCCCGGGACAGGGGTGGGCACCGGGGAGCTGTTTTTT	CASSPGTGVGTGELFF
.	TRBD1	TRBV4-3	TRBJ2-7	TGCGCCAGCAAACGGGACAGGGGGCCGTATGAGCAGTACTTC	CASKRDRGPYEQYF
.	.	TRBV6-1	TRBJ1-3	TGTGCCAGCAGTGAGCGGCCCGTTGGGGGGAACACCATATATTTT	CASSERPVGGNTIYF
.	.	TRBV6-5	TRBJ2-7	TGTGCCAGCAGGAGATTCCGGGACGGCTCCTACGAGCAGTACTTC	CASRRFRDGSYEQYF
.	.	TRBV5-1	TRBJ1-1	TGCGCCAGCAGCTTCTACCCGAAATCTGGTATTCGGCGCTTGAACACTGAAGCTTTCTTT	CASSFYPKSGIRRLNTEAFF
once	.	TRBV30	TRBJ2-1	TGTGCCTGGAGTCCCGAACAGAGGAATGAGCAGTTCTTC	CAWSPEQRNEQFF
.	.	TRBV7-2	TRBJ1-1	TGTGCCAGCAGCTTAGCAGGCCCCAGCCAGAACACTGAAGCTTTCTTT	CASSLAGPSQNTEAFF
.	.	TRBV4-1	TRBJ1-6	TGCGCCAGCAGCCAAGGGGGACCCCTAATGAGGTCACCCCTCCACTTT	CASSQGGPLMRSPLHF
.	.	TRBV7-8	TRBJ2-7	TGTGCCAGCAGCTTAGGACTACTCTACGAGCAGTACTTC	CASSLGLLYEQYF
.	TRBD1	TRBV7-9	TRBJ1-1	TGTGCCAGCAGCCCAGTGTTAGGGGGCCGCACTGAAGCTTTCTTT	CASSPVLGGRTEAFF
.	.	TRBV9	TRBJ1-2	TGTGCCAGCCGCCCGGTAGTTGTAGATTATGGCTACACCTTC	CASRPVVVDYGYTF
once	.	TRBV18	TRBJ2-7	TGTGCCAGCTCACCAGGACAATACTACGAGCAGTACTTC	CASSPGQYYEQYF
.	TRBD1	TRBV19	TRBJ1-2	TGTGCCAGTAGCACACAGGGGCTAACCTCCTATGGCTACACCTTC	CASSTQGLTSYGYTF
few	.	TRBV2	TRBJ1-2	TGTGCCAGCAGTGTTGAACAGGTGACCTATGGCTACACCTTC	CASSVEQVTYGYTF
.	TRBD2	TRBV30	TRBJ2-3	TGTGCCTGGACGGACGGGAGGGAAACAGATACGCAGTATTTT	CAWTDGRETDTQYF
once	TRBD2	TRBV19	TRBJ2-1	TGTGCCAGTAGGATGGGACTAGCGGACTACAATGAGCAGTTCTTC	CASRMGLADYNEQFF
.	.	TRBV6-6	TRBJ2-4	TGTGCCAGCAGTTACTCGGATCGAGAAAACATTCAGTACTTC	CASSYSDRENIQYF
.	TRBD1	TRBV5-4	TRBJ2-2	TGTGCCAGCAGCCTACAGGGGGCGAGTGGGGAGCTGTTTTTT	CASSLQGASGELFF
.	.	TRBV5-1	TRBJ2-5	TGCGCCAGCAGCTTGTTGGGGGGATCGGAGACCCAGTACTTC	CASSLLGGSETQYF
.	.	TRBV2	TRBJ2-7	TGTGCCAGCAGTGAACTAACAGCCTACGAGCAGTACTTC	CASSELTAYEQYF
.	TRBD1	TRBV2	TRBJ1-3	TGTGCCAGCAGACGGACAGGGACTTTCATCACTGGAAACACCATATATTTT	CASRRTGTFITGNTIYF
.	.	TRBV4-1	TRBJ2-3	TGCGCCAGCAGCCACTTGTTGCGGGGGCCCCGCACAGATACGCAGTATTTT	CASSHLLRGPRTDTQYF
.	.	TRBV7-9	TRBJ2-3	TGTGCCAGCAGTCTACGGAATCCAAGCACAGATACGCAGTATTTT	CASSLRNPSTDTQYF
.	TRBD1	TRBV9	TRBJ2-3	TGTGCCAGCAGCGTAGTGCTGGACAGGGCCATAGATACGCAGTATTTT	CASSVVLDRAIDTQYF
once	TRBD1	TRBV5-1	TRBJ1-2	TGCGCCAGCAGCTTGGACAGGGGAGAGCTTGGCTACACCTTC	CASSLDRGELGYTF
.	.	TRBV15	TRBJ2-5	TGTGCCACCAGCAGAGATGGCCTGGGGCAAGAGACCCAGTACTTC	CATSRDGLGQETQYF
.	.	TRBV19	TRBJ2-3	TGTGCCAGTAGCCCCAGGGCTGGTACTAGCACAGATACGCAGTATTTT	CASSPRAGTSTDTQYF
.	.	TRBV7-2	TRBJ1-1	TGTGCCAGCAGCGCCTACAGGAACACTGAAGCTTTCTTT	CASSAYRNTEAFF
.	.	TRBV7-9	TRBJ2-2	TGTGCCAGCAGCCGGACACTGAACACCGGGGAGCTGTTTTTT	CASSRTLNTGELFF
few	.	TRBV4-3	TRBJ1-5	TGCGCCAGCAGCCAAGATCCAAATAGCAATCAGCCCCAGCATTTT	CASSQDPNSNQPQHF
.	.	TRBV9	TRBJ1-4	TGTGCCAGCAGCCCCCGGACAGCTAATGAAAAACTGTTTTTT	CASSPRTANEKLFF
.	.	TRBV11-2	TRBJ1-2	TGTGCCAGCAGCAGAAGGGGCTACTATGGCTACACCTTC	CASSRRGYYGYTF
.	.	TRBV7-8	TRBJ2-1	TGTGCCAGCAGCTCTCCACTTAGCGGGGACAGCTCCTACAATGAGCAGTTCTTC	CASSSPLSGDSSYNEQFF
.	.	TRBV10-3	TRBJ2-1	TGTGCCATCAGTGAGGGGGAGCTTCGGGGAAAAGGCTACAATGAGCAGTTCTTC	CAISEGELRGKGYNEQFF
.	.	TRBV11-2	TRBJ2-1	TGTGCCAGCAGCTTAGCTATAGACTCCTACAATGAGCAGTTCTTC	CASSLAIDSYNEQFF
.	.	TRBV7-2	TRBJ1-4	TGTGCCAGCAGCCTACGAGGGGGGCAGATTAATGAAAAACTGTTTTTT	CASSLRGGQINEKLFF
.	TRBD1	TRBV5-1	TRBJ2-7	TGCGCCAGCAGCTTACAGGGGGGCTTATACGAGCAGTACTTC	CASSLQGGLYEQYF
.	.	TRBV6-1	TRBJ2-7	TGTGCCAGCAGTGAAGCGAGTAGTCGCTCCTACGAGCAGTACTTC	CASSEASSRSYEQYF
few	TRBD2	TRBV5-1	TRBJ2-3	TGCGCCAGCAGCCCCGGGGGGGCGGGCACAGATACGCAGTATTTT	CASSPGGAGTDTQYF
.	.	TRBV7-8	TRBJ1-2	TGTGCCAGCAGCTTATCCCCGGGAAACTATGGCTACACCTTC	CASSLSPGNYGYTF
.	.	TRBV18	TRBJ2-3	TGTGCCAGCTCACCACAGACCAGAGATACGCAGTATTTT	CASSPQTRDTQYF